The source of this T cell receptor (beta chain) is a study of T cell changes during pregnancy in multiple sclerosis. Measured with immunoSEQ multiplex PCR; TCRdb has only the in-frame clones, and not every one. This table has about 51,000 clones, around 93% appearing once. This CDR3 has 14 residues. Germline lookup yields CDR1 LNHDA and CDR2 SQIVND (reference sequence). Trimming stripped 3 bases from V and 5 bases from J, with 13 bases between. The source was peripheral blood, collected in the second trimester of pregnancy. The genes are TRBV19 and TRBJ1-1; unclear D gene. This TCR was recovered from a female donor with multiple sclerosis, enrolled in a pregnancy study. As DNA, the CDR3 is TGTGCCAGTAGTATTTTGGGCGCGGGGACTGAAGCTTTCTTT. This encodes CASSILGAGTEAFF. Complete variable domain (other parts from reference TRBV19 and TRBJ1-1): DGGITQSPKYLFRKEGQNVTLSCEQNLNHDAMYWYRQDPGQGLRLIYYSQIVNDFQKGDIAEGYSVSREKKESFPLTVTSAQKNPTAFYLCASSILGAGTEAFFGQGTRLTVV.